The clone carrying this TCR beta chain appeared a few times. Its antigen remains unidentified. Donors were healthy Caucasian individuals from Russia aged roughly 6 to 100. The record originates from a study of blood T cells in healthy people across ages. PCR was performed a second time for roughly 7 to 11 cycles using a sample-barcoded 5' primer and a J-beta primer mix. Samples each returned at least 3 million CDR3-containing paired-end reads. TCRdb recomputed calls from the 5' RACE reads with MiXCR, one row per CDR3 protein. The data show approximately 1,100,000 distinct CDR3 sequences, 40% to 45% seen once. Study results and caveats: The diversity estimates, figures obtained from one million T cells, were considered underestimates.

CDR1 is KGHDR and CDR2 is SFDVKD in the germline V gene. CDR3 size: 15 residues. V was shortened by 3 bases and J by 8 bases, with 18 bases between the two germline ends. The specimen was blood. This sequence originates from a woman aged 55-75 years in good health. This rearrangement joins TRBV24-1 to TRBJ1-2; the D is unclear. The CDR3 is CATSDGYNSPEGYTF. In nucleotides, the CDR3 is TGTGCCACCAGTGATGGATATAACAGTCCGGAAGGCTACACCTTC.